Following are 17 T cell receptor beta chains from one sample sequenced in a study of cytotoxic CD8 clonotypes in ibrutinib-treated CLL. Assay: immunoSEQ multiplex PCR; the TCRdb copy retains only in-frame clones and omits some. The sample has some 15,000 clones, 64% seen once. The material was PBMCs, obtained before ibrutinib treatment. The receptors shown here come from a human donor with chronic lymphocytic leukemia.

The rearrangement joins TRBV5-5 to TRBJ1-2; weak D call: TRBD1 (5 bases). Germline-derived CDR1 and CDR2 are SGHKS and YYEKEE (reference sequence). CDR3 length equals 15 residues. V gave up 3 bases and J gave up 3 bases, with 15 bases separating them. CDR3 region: CASSSEGGTYYGYTF. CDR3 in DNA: TGTGCCAGCAGCTCGGAGGGTGGGACTTACTATGGCTACACCTTC.

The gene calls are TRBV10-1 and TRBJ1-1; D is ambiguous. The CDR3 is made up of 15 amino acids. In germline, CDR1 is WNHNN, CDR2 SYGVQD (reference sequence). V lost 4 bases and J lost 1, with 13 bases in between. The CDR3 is CASSGGSRGNTEAFF. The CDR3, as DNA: TGCGCCAGCAGTGGGGGATCCCGGGGGAACACTGAAGCTTTCTTT.

The chain's CDR3 is CASSDGAGGTQYF. In DNA, the CDR3 is TGTGCCAGCAGTGATGGGGCGGGGGGTACGCAGTATTTT. The V gene is TRBV2, the J gene TRBJ2-3, with 8 positions matching TRBD2. The CDR3 sequence is 13 residues long. After removal of 3 bases from V and 8 bases from J, the junction contained 4 bases not matched to a gene. Germline V gene data show CDR1 as SNHLY and CDR2 as FYNNEI.

This CDR3 reads CASGQINYGYTF. Here the CDR3 DNA reads TGTGCCAGTGGACAGATTAACTATGGCTACACCTTC. This chain uses TRBV19 with TRBJ1-2; tentative D call: TRBD1 (6 bases). The CDR3 is made up of 12 amino acids. Per the germline V gene, CDR1 is LNHDA and CDR2 is SQIVND (reference sequence). Trimming took off 8 bases at V and 1 base at J, with 8 bases between the two ends.

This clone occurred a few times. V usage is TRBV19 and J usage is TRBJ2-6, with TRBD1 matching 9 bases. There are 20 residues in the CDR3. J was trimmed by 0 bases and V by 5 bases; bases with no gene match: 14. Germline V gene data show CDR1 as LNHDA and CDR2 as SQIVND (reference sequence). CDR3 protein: CASSRGLGQGASSGANVLTF. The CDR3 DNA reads TGTGCCAGTAGTCGGGGTTTGGGACAGGGTGCAAGCTCTGGGGCCAACGTCCTGACTTTC.

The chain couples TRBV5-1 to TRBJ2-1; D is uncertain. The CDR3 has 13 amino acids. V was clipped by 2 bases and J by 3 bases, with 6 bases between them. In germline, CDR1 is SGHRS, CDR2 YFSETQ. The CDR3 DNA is TGCGCCAGCAGCTTCGCAGACTACAATGAGCAGTTCTTC. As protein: CASSFADYNEQFF.

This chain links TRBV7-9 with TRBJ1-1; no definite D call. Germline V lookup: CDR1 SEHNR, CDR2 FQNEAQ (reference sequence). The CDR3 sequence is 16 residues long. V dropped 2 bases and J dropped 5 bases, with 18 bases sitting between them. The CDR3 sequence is CASSLNPAPGPTEAFF. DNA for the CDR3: TGTGCCAGCAGCTTAAATCCGGCCCCGGGCCCGACTGAAGCTTTCTTT.

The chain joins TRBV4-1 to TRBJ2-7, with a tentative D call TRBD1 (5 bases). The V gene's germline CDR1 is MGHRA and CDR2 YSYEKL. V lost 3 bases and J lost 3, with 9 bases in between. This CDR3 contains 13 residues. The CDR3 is CASSQPQGYEQYF. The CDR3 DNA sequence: TGCGCCAGCAGCCAGCCTCAGGGCTACGAGCAGTACTTC.

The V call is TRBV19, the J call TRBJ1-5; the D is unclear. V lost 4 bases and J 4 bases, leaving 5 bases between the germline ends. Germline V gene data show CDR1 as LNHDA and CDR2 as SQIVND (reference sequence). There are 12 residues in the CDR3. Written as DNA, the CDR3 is TGTGCCAGTAGTAGCTTTAATCAGCCCCAGCATTTT. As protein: CASSSFNQPQHF.

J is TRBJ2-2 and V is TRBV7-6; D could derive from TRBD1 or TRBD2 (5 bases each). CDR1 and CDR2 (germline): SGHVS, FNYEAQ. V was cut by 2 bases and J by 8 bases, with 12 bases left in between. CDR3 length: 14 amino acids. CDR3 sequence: CASSLPSGRGELFF. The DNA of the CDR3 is TGTGCCAGCAGCTTACCGTCGGGACGAGGGGAGCTGTTTTTT.

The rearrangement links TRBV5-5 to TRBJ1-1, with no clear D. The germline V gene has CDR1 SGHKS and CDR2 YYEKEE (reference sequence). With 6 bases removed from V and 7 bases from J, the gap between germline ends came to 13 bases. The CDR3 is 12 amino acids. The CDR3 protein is CASTLSGIEAFF. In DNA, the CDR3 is TGTGCCAGCACCCTAAGCGGGATTGAAGCTTTCTTT. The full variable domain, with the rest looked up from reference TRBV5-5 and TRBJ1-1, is DAGVTQSPTHLIKTRGQQVTLRCSPISGHKSVSWYQQVLGQGPQFIFQYYEKEERGRGNFPDRFSARQFPNYSSELNVNALLLGDSALYLCASTLSGIEAFFGQGTRLTVV.

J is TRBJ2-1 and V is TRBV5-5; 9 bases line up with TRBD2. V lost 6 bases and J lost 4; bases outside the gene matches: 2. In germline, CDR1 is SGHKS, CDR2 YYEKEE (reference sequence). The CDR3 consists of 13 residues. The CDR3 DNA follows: TGTGCCAGCAAGCGGGGGGTTTACAATGAGCAGTTCTTC. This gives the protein CASKRGVYNEQFF.

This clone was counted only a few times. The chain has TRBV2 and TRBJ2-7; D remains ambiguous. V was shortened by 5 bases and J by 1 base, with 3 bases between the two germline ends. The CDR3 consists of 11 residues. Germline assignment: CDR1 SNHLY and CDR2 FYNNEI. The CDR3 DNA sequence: TGTGCCAGCAGTCCTTCCTACGAGCAGTACTTC. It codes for CASSPSYEQYF.

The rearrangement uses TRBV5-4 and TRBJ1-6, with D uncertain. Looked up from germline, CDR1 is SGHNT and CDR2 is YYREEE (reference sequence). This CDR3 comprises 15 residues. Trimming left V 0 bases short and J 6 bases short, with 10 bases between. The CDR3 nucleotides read TGTGCCAGCAGCTTGGGGTCGGGAGGTAATTCACCCCTCCACTTT. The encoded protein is CASSLGSGGNSPLHF.

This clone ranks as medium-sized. The CDR3 reads CASSLDPDNEQFF. For the CDR3, the DNA is TGCGCCAGCAGCTTGGACCCGGACAATGAGCAGTTCTTC. V gene TRBV5-1 combines with J gene TRBJ2-1; D gene unclear. CDR3 length: 13 residues. Germline values: CDR1 SGHRS, CDR2 YFSETQ. With 0 bases removed from V and 5 bases from J, the gap between germline ends came to 6 bases.

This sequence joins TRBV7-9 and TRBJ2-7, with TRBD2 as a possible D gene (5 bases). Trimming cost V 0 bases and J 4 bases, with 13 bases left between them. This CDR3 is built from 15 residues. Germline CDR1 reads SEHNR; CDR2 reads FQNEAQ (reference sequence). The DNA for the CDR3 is TGTGCCAGCAGCTTAGCCACGGGATTAACTTACGAGCAGTACTTC. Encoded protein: CASSLATGLTYEQYF.

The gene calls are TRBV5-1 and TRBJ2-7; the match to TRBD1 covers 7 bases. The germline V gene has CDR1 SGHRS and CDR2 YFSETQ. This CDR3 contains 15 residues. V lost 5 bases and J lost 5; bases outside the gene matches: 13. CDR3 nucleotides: TGCGCCAGCAGTACCGGATTGGGTACAGGGGACGAGCAGTACTTC. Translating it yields CASSTGLGTGDEQYF.